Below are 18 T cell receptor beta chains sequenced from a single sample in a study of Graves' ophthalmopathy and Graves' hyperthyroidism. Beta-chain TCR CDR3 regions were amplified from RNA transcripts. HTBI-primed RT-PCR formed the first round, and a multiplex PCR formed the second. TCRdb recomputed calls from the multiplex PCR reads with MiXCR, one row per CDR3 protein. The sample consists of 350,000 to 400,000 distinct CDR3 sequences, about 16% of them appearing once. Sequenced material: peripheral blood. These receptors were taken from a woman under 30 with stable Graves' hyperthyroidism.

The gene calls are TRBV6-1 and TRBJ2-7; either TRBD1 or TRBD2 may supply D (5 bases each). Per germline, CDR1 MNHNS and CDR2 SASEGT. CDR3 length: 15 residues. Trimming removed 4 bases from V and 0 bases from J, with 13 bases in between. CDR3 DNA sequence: TGTGCCAGCAGTGGCCGAGGGGCGGGCTCCTACGAGCAGTACTTC. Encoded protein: CASSGRGAGSYEQYF.

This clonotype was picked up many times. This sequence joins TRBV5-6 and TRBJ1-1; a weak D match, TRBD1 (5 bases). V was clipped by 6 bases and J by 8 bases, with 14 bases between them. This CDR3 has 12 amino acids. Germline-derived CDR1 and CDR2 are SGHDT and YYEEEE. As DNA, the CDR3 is TGTGCCAGCACATGGGGCCAAGGGGAAGCTTTCTTT. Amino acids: CASTWGQGEAFF. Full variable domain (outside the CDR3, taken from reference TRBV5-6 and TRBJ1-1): DAGVTQSPTHLIKTRGQQVTLRCSPKSGHDTVSWYQQALGQGPQFIFQYYEEEERQRGNFPDRFSGHQFPNYSSELNVNALLLGDSALYLCASTWGQGEAFFGQGTRLTVV.

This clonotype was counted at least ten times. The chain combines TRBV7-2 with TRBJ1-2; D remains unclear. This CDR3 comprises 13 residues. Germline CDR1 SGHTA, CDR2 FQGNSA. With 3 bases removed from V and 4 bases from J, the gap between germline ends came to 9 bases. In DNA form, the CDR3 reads TGTGCCAGCAGCTTCCGGGGTGGCTATGGCTACACCTTC. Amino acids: CASSFRGGYGYTF.

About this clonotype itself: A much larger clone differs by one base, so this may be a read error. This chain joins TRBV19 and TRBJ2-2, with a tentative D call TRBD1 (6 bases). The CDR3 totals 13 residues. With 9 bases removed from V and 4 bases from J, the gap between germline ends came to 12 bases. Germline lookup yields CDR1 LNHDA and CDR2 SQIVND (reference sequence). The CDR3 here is CASRGNITGELFF. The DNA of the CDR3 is TGTGCCAGCAGGGGCAACATCACCGGGGAGCTGTTTTTT.

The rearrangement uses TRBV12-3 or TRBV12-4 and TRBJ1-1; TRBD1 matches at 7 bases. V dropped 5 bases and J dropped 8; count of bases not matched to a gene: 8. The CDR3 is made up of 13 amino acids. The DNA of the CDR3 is TGTGCCAGCAGTCAATCGGACAGGCTAGAAGCTTTCTTT. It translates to CASSQSDRLEAFF.

The CDR3 region has the DNA TGCGCCAGCAGCTCACTCCCAGGCGGGGGGGCGAACCAAGAGACCCAGTACTTC. Amino acid sequence: CASSSLPGGGANQETQYF. The rearrangement links TRBV4-1 to TRBJ2-5, with 9 bases aligning to TRBD2. This CDR3 is 18 amino acids long. Germline trimming cut 5 bases from V and 0 bases from J; bases unmatched to any gene: 13. The germline V gene has CDR1 MGHRA and CDR2 YSYEKL.

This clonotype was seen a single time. The CDR3 nucleotides read TGTGCCAGCAGTTACTCGAAGTTAGGGACCTTATCCTACGAGCAGTACTTC. This gives the protein CASSYSKLGTLSYEQYF. This chain uses TRBV6-5 with TRBJ2-7, with D perhaps TRBD1 or TRBD2 (5 bases each). The germline gives CDR1 MNHEY, CDR2 SVGAGI. The CDR3 runs 17 residues. V lost 0 bases, J lost 1 base, and 16 bases lay in between.

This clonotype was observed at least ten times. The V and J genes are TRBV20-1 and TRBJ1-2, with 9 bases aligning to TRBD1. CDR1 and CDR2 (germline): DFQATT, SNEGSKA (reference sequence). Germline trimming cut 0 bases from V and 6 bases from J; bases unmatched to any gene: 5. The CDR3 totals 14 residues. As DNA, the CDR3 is TGCAGTGCTAGAGACCCGGGACAGGGAGATGGCTACACCTTC. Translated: CSARDPGQGDGYTF.

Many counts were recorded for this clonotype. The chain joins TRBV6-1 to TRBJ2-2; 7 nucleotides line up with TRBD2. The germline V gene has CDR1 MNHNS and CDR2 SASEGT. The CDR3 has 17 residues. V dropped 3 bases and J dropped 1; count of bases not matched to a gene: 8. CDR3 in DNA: TGTGCCAGCAGTGAGGGGTGGCGGGGGAGGAACACCGGGGAGCTGTTTTTT. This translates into CASSEGWRGRNTGELFF.

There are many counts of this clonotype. The CDR3 reads CASSQNSGPQKSYEQYF. The CDR3 nucleotides are TGTGCCAGCAGCCAAAATTCGGGACCTCAAAAATCCTACGAGCAGTACTTC. V usage is TRBV4-2 and J usage is TRBJ2-7; D tentatively reads TRBD1 or TRBD2 (5 bases each). Deletions cut 2 bases from V and 1 base from J, with 18 bases between. Germline-derived CDR1 and CDR2 are LGHNA and YNFKEQ. The CDR3 contains 17 residues.

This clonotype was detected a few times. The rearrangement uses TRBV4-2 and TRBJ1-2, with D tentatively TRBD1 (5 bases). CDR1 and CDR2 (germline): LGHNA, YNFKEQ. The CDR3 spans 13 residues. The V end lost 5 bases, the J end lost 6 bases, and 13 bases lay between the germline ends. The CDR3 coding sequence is TGTGCCAGCAGCAAAAGCCGGGGGGATGGCTACACCTTC. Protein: CASSKSRGDGYTF.

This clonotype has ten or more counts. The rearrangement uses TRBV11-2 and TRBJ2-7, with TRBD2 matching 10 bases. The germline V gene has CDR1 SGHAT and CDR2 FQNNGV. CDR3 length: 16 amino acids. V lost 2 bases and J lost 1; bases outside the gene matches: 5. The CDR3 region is CASSLPRTSGSYEQYF. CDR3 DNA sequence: TGTGCCAGCAGCTTACCCAGGACTAGCGGTTCCTACGAGCAGTACTTC.

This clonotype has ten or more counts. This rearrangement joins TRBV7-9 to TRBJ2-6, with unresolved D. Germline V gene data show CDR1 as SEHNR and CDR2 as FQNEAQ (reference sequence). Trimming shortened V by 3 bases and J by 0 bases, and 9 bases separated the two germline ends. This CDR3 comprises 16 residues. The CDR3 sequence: CASSFSESSGANVLTF. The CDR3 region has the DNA TGTGCCAGCAGCTTCTCGGAGAGCTCTGGGGCCAACGTCCTGACTTTC.

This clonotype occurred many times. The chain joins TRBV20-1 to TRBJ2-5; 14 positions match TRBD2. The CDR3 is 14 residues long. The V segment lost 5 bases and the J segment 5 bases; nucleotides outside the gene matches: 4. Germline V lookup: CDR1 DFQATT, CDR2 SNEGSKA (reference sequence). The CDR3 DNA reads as TGCAGTGCTGCGCGGACTAGCGGGGGGGAGACCCAGTACTTC. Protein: CSAARTSGGETQYF.

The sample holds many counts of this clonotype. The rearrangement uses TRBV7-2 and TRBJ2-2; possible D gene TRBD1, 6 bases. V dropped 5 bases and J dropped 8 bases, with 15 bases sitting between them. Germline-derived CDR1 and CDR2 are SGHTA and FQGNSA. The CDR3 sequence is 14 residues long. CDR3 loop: CASSPFPGTGELFF. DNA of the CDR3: TGTGCCAGCAGCCCCTTTCCCGGGACAGGGGAGCTGTTTTTT. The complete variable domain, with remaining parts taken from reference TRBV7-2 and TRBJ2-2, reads GAGVSQSPSNKVTEKGKDVELRCDPISGHTALYWYRQSLGQGLEFLIYFQGNSAPDKSGLPSDRFSAERTGGSVSTLTIQRTQQEDSAVYLCASSPFPGTGELFFGEGSRLTVL.

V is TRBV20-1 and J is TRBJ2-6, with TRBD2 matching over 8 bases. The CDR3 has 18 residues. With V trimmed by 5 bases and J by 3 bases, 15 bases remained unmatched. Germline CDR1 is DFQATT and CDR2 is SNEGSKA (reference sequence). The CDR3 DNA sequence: TGCAGTGCTCGCGGGGGGACCAAGGCTAGGTTTGGGGCCAACGTCCTGACTTTC. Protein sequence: CSARGGTKARFGANVLTF.

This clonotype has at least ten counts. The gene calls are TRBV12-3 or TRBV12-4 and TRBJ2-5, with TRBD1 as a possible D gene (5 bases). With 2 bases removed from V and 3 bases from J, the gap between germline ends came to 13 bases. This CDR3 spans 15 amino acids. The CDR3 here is CASSLRQGSKETQYF. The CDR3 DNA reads TGTGCCAGCAGTTTACGGCAGGGCAGTAAAGAGACCCAGTACTTC.

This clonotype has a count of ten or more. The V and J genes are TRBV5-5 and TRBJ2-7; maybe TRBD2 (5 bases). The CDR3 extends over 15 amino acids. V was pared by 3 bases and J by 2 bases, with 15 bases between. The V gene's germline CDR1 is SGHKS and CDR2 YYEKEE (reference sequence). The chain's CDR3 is CASSSTVFGAYEQYF. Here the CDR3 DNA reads TGTGCCAGCAGCTCTACAGTGTTCGGGGCCTACGAGCAGTACTTC.